This entry describes one TCR beta chain. This clone was picked up a small number of times. What this receptor recognizes is not known. No base quality information exists; no much larger clone differs at one position. These data belong to a study of blood T cell repertoires in COVID-19 (dated by TCRdb to the early 2020s). General notes on the study: Samples from collaborators originated in the United States, Italy and Spain and spanned both the acute and convalescent phases of COVID-19. The material from the prospective study consisted of cDNA or gDNA derived from T cells, B-cell-depleted T cells, or PBMCs. The dataset comprised deeply sampled blood TCRbeta repertoires from subjects exposed to, actively infected with, or recovered from COVID-19. A freely available public database, intended as a resource for researchers studying the immune response to SARS-CoV-2, is where the repertoires were released. Samples came from the ongoing ImmuneRACE study (first 160 participants) plus 1,254 subjects from 6 global collaborators. The sample metadata nearly always contained a de-identified subject ID, COVID-19 status, age in years and sex. HLA class I and class II types, where available, came from metadata supplied by the sample provider rather than from assay-based typing. Points the paper makes about the study in general: The amount of clinical and demographic metadata varied by source and participant and was provided uncurated.

The collaborating institutions used their own protocols to collect whole blood in K2EDTA tubes. For TCRbeta analysis, collaborator samples were shipped as frozen whole blood, as isolated PBMCs, or as DNA extracted from either sample type. V loses 4 bases, J loses 5 bases, and the germline ends lie 17 bases apart. Taken from cysteine to phenylalanine, the CDR3 has 15 residues. Only the CDR3 region is kept as DNA, spanning 45 bases read in frame from base 1. The germline V gene (reference sequence) supplies CDR1 WNHNN and CDR2 SYGVQD. TCRbeta CDR3 regions were amplified from genomic DNA using the immunoSEQ Assay, a bias-controlled multiplex PCR. Processing in the source paper ran as follows. The number of nucleated cells in each sample was estimated from the amplification of reference gene primers within the assay. To quantify the absolute abundance of each unique TCRbeta CDR3 rearrangement, sequence reads were collapsed and filtered. Productive Simpson clonality was computed per sample as the square root of Simpson's diversity index over productive rearrangements. TCRdb stores this immuneACCESS table with in-frame sequences only. Part of the clones is absent; in the studies checked, under half of the shortfall reflects unresolved V genes, and no reason is known for the rest. The V and J calls and clone size are taken from that table; D and trimming were inferred from the DNA. Here the sample has about 180,000 clones; around 80% occur a single time. The ten biggest clones cover approximately 2.9% of the sample.

Sequenced sample: peripheral blood. Recombination joined TRBV10-1 with TRBJ1-2; the D gene cannot be resolved reliably. This clonotype originated in a woman aged 55-69 years with acute or convalescent COVID-19. The DNA sequence is given as TGCGCCAGCAGTGGATCGAGGTCGGGTGAATATGGCTACACCTTC. Its protein reads: CASSGSRSGEYGYTF.